This T cell receptor (beta chain) was found in a study of shared clonotypes between healthy human individuals. Points from the study as a whole: The rarefaction results pointed to incomplete sorted-subset sequencing despite large depth. A handful of donors showed sharing of around 5% of naive CD4 clonotypes. Naive subsets generally had larger estimated richness than memory subsets.

Comments on this clone: The antigen is unknown.

Between the trimmed V and J ends, which lost 7 bases and 7 bases, there was a span of 17 bases. This CDR3 is built from 14 residues. The germline V gene has CDR1 MNHNS and CDR2 SASEGT. The protocol was immunoSEQ multiplex PCR, while the TCRdb copy is restricted to in-frame clones and leaves out a portion. The top ten hold under 0.45% of the sample, which has a few million clones, just over 90% seen once. The sample taken for sequencing was naive CD4+ T cells from PBMCs. The subset was: CD45RA+ positively selected. This sequence originates from a man aged 18 to 35 in good health. Some clones in this sample may be carry-over from other donors' samples. The chain couples TRBV6-1 to TRBJ2-4, with TRBD1 as a possible D gene (6 bases). CDR3 loop: CASNRDTLPNIQYF. The CDR3 bases are TGTGCCAGCAATCGGGACACCCTCCCCAACATTCAGTACTTC.